The 27 T cell receptor beta chains below were found in one sample sequenced in a study of cytomegalovirus exposure and HLA in healthy donors. The PCR was carried out with 60 Vbeta primers and 13 Jbeta primers. Generated by immunoSEQ multiplex PCR, the TCRdb table keeps only in-frame clones and is missing some. The specimen's table records some 110,000 clones. The sample consisted of PBMCs. Every receptor here comes from a man in his forties in good health and CMV-seropositive.

The gene calls are TRBV5-1 and TRBJ2-5, with a weak D call TRBD1 (7 bases). The CDR3 covers 14 residues. Trimming took off 3 bases at V and 2 bases at J, with 11 bases between the two ends. The V gene's germline CDR1 is SGHRS and CDR2 YFSETQ. The CDR3 DNA is TGCGCCAGCAGCTACGGGGGACAGCAAGAGACCCAGTACTTC. It yields the protein CASSYGGQQETQYF. Drawing the rest from reference TRBV5-1 and TRBJ2-5, the complete variable domain is KAGVTQTPRYLIKTRGQQVTLSCSPISGHRSVSWYQQTPGQGLQFLFEYFSETQRNKGNFPGRFSGRQFSNSRSEMNVSTLELGDSALYLCASSYGGQQETQYFGPGTRLLVL.

The chain is built from TRBV5-1 and TRBJ2-5; TRBD1 might be the D (5 bases). The CDR3 covers 14 residues. V was shortened by 0 bases and J by 4 bases, with 10 bases between the two germline ends. Per germline, CDR1 SGHRS and CDR2 YFSETQ. The CDR3 DNA reads as TGCGCCAGCAGCTTGGAGCAGGGTTCAGAGACCCAGTACTTC. Protein: CASSLEQGSETQYF.

V and J are TRBV29-1 and TRBJ2-7; tentative D call: TRBD2 (5 bases). Germline loops: CDR1 SQVTM, CDR2 ANQGSEA. Deletions cut 0 bases from V and 5 bases from J, with 17 bases between. The CDR3 has 15 amino acids. This CDR3 reads CSVEEKLGASHEQYF. In nucleotides, the CDR3 is TGCAGCGTTGAAGAGAAATTGGGAGCTTCCCACGAGCAGTACTTC.

The chain joins TRBV9 to TRBJ2-2; TRBD2 matches at 16 bases. Germline-derived CDR1 and CDR2 are SGDLS and YYNGEE. The CDR3 has 18 residues. The V gene end was trimmed by 3 bases and the J gene end by 4 bases; junction bases not matched to a gene: 6. Here the CDR3 reads CASSAPGLAGGGTGELFF. The CDR3 bases are TGTGCCAGCAGCGCACCGGGACTAGCGGGAGGGGGCACCGGGGAGCTGTTTTTT.

The gene calls are TRBV14 and TRBJ2-5, with TRBD1 matching 7 bases. The CDR3 is 14 residues long. Germline V gene data show CDR1 as SGHDN and CDR2 as FVKESK. The V segment lost 4 bases and the J segment 6 bases; nucleotides outside the gene matches: 8. The CDR3: CASSPPGQLKTQYF. The CDR3 nucleotides are TGTGCCAGCAGCCCGCCGGGACAGCTTAAGACCCAGTACTTC.

The CDR3 loop is CASSYSFGSPTDTQYF. For the CDR3, the DNA is TGTGCCAGCAGTTACTCATTTGGGAGCCCCACAGATACGCAGTATTTT. The chain links TRBV6-6 to TRBJ2-3; TRBD2 might be the D (5 bases). This CDR3 has 16 residues. Germline V gives CDR1 MNHNY, CDR2 SVGAGI (reference sequence). The ends were cut back, 0 bases at V and 2 bases at J, with 12 bases in the middle.

The chain carries TRBV28 and TRBJ2-1; a weak D match, TRBD2 (6 bases). This CDR3 region has 16 residues. The V end lost 5 bases, the J end lost 4 bases, and 18 bases lay between the germline ends. Germline values: CDR1 MDHEN, CDR2 SYDVKM. The CDR3: CASSPRGGSLYNEQFF. CDR3 sequence (DNA): TGTGCCAGCAGTCCCCGGGGAGGTTCGCTATACAATGAGCAGTTCTTC.

The V call is TRBV30, the J call TRBJ2-2; 7 positions agree with TRBD2. The junction had 3 bases not matched to a gene; V was cut back by 5 bases and J by 6 bases. CDR1 is GTSNPN, CDR2 SVGIG, per germline (reference sequence). This CDR3 is built from 12 residues. CDR3 protein: CAWEREAGELFF. CDR3 bases: TGTGCCTGGGAACGGGAGGCCGGGGAGCTGTTTTTT. Together with reference TRBV30 and TRBJ2-2, the CDR3 gives the full variable domain: SQTIHQWPATLVQPVGSPLSLECTVEGTSNPNLYWYRQAAGRGLQLLFYSVGIGQISSEVPQNLSASRPQDRQFILSSKKLLLSDSGFYLCAWEREAGELFFGEGSRLTVL.

The chain couples TRBV5-4 to TRBJ1-2, with 7 bases fitting TRBD1. The CDR3 has 16 residues. V shed 2 bases, J shed 4 bases, and the junction held 11 bases outside the gene matches. Germline loops: CDR1 SGHNT, CDR2 YYREEE (reference sequence). The CDR3 DNA is TGTGCCAGCAGCTTCTCCGGGACAGAGACACTCTATGGCTACACCTTC. Translation gives CASSFSGTETLYGYTF.

The chain is built from TRBV5-1 and TRBJ2-2; D might be TRBD2 (6 bases). V gave up 4 bases and J gave up 2 bases, with 12 bases separating them. The CDR3 sequence is 15 residues long. Germline lookup yields CDR1 SGHRS and CDR2 YFSETQ. The CDR3 is CASSRGLFNTGELFF. The DNA for the CDR3 is TGCGCCAGCAGCAGGGGACTGTTTAACACCGGGGAGCTGTTTTTT.

This chain links TRBV7-2 with TRBJ2-1; 8 bases map to TRBD2. CDR1 SGHTA and CDR2 FQGNSA come from the germline V gene. CDR3 length: 15 residues. The junction had 7 bases not matched to a gene; V was cut back by 5 bases and J by 4 bases. The CDR3 DNA reads as TGTGCCAGCAGCGCCATAGCGGGATCGTACAATGAGCAGTTCTTC. As protein: CASSAIAGSYNEQFF.

The chain has TRBV6-5 and TRBJ1-2, with D maybe TRBD1 (5 bases). V gave up 2 bases and J gave up 7 bases, with 14 bases separating them. From germline, CDR1 is MNHEY and CDR2 SVGAGI. This CDR3 comprises 14 residues. The CDR3 nucleotides are TGTGCCAGCAGTTACAGGGGAGGAAGCAGTGGCTACACCTTC. As protein: CASSYRGGSSGYTF.

V is TRBV27 and J is TRBJ1-1, with D possibly being TRBD1 (6 bases). Per germline, CDR1 MNHEY and CDR2 SMNVEV (reference sequence). The length of the CDR3 is 15 residues. Between the trimmed V and J ends, which lost 4 bases and 0 bases, there was a span of 12 bases. The CDR3 region has the DNA TGTGCCAGCAGTTCAGGACAGTTGCTGAACACTGAAGCTTTCTTT. Translated, it gives CASSSGQLLNTEAFF.

The chain joins TRBV7-8 to TRBJ1-5, with TRBD1 as a possible D gene (6 bases). The CDR3 loop spans 15 amino acids. Trimming cost V 4 bases and J 1 base, with 11 bases left between them. Germline V gives CDR1 SGHVS, CDR2 FQNEAQ. CDR3 sequence: CASSSPGGSNQPQHF. In nucleotides, the CDR3 is TGTGCCAGCAGCTCCCCGGGGGGCAGCAATCAGCCCCAGCATTTT.

The chain joins TRBV28 to TRBJ2-1; D unresolved. Germline values: CDR1 MDHEN, CDR2 SYDVKM. V was trimmed by 11 bases and J by 5 bases, leaving 10 bases between them. The CDR3 consists of 11 residues. This CDR3 is CAGGSHNEQFF. CDR3 DNA sequence: TGTGCCGGCGGTTCTCACAATGAGCAGTTCTTC.

The chain employs TRBV6-5 and TRBJ2-7; D unresolved. This CDR3 has 13 residues. The germline CDR1 and CDR2 sequences are MNHEY and SVGAGI. Trimming removed 7 bases from V and 3 bases from J, with 13 bases in between. DNA for the CDR3: TGTGCCAGCACCCGCCCAGGAATCTACGAGCAGTACTTC. Its protein product is CASTRPGIYEQYF.

The chain joins TRBV6-5 to TRBJ2-7; 11 nucleotides agree with TRBD2. The V gene's germline CDR1 is MNHEY and CDR2 SVGAGI. After removal of 6 bases from V and 3 bases from J, the junction contained 4 bases not matched to a gene. This CDR3 region has 14 residues. This chain's CDR3 is CASRDSGRDYEQYF. The DNA of the CDR3 is TGTGCCAGCAGGGATAGCGGGAGGGACTACGAGCAGTACTTC.

The chain joins TRBV28 to TRBJ2-1, with TRBD2 as a possible D gene (5 bases). V lost 8 bases and J 8 bases, leaving 25 bases between the germline ends. This CDR3 has 16 residues. Germline CDR1 and CDR2: MDHEN and SYDVKM. The CDR3 region has the DNA TGTGCCAGCCCCCTGAGGGAGAACGGGAACCTTGATGAGCAGTTCTTC. Encoded protein: CASPLRENGNLDEQFF.

The chain uses TRBV7-6 and TRBJ2-2; TRBD2 matches 9 bases. CDR3 length: 16 amino acids. V dropped 3 bases and J dropped 7; count of bases not matched to a gene: 9. The V gene's germline CDR1 is SGHVS and CDR2 FNYEAQ. CDR3 DNA: TGTGCCAGCAGCTTGGGACCGGGACTAGCTGGCGGGGAGCTGTTTTTT. The encoded protein is CASSLGPGLAGGELFF.

The chain has TRBV28 and TRBJ2-7; 9 bases match TRBD1. The CDR3 consists of 15 residues. V lost 6 bases, J lost 3 bases, and 9 bases stayed unmatched. Germline CDR1 MDHEN, CDR2 SYDVKM. CDR3 bases: TGTGCCAGCAGCAAAACTGGGACAGGGAGCTACGAGCAGTACTTC. Translated: CASSKTGTGSYEQYF.

This chain links TRBV14 with TRBJ2-1; 10 nucleotides agree with TRBD2. Germline-derived CDR1 and CDR2 are SGHDN and FVKESK. The CDR3 sequence is 18 residues long. The trim removed 5 bases at V and 1 base at J, leaving 11 bases unmatched. The CDR3 sequence is CASSEGASGRFSYNEQFF. In DNA, the CDR3 is TGTGCCAGCAGCGAAGGGGCTAGCGGGAGATTTTCCTACAATGAGCAGTTCTTC. The full variable domain, its missing parts supplied by reference TRBV14 and TRBJ2-1, is EAGVTQFPSHSVIEKGQTVTLRCDPISGHDNLYWYRRVMGKEIKFLLHFVKESKQDESGMPNNRFLAERTGGTYSTLKVQPAELEDSGVYFCASSEGASGRFSYNEQFFGPGTRLTVL.

This chain joins TRBV10-3 and TRBJ1-3, with 10 bases identical to TRBD1. The CDR3 is made up of 15 amino acids. V dropped 4 bases and J dropped 4; count of bases not matched to a gene: 4. Germline-derived CDR1 and CDR2 are ENHRY and SYGVKD. The CDR3 DNA reads TGTGCCATCAGTGGGGACAGGGGTGACGGAAACACCATATATTTT. Its protein product is CAISGDRGDGNTIYF.

The chain carries TRBV25-1 and TRBJ2-3; D remains unclear. There are 14 residues in the CDR3. V was shortened by 5 bases and J by 1 base, with 10 bases between the two germline ends. Germline CDR1 MGHDK, CDR2 SYGVNS. The CDR3: CASSTQRGTDTQYF. CDR3 nucleotide sequence: TGTGCCAGCAGTACCCAGCGCGGCACAGATACGCAGTATTTT.

The rearrangement links TRBV28 to TRBJ1-2; 8 bases agree with TRBD1. The CDR3 is 13 residues long. The V gene end was trimmed by 4 bases and the J gene end by 4 bases; junction bases not matched to a gene: 2. Germline lookup yields CDR1 MDHEN and CDR2 SYDVKM. CDR3 DNA: TGTGCCAGCAGTTCGGACAGGGCCTATGGCTACACCTTC. Translation gives CASSSDRAYGYTF.

The chain links TRBV14 to TRBJ1-2; D not certain. Germline V gene lookup returns CDR1 SGHDN and CDR2 FVKESK. The CDR3 is made up of 13 amino acids. V lost 1 base and J lost 8, with 11 bases in between. The CDR3 DNA reads as TGTGCCAGCAGCCAAGGAGTCGTAAGAGGCTACACCTTC. Amino acid sequence: CASSQGVVRGYTF.

The rearrangement joins TRBV7-3 to TRBJ2-1, with 10 nucleotides matching TRBD2. The V and J ends lost 0 bases and 7 bases, in that order; junction bases with no gene match: 9. The CDR3 totals 17 residues. The germline gives CDR1 SGHTA, CDR2 FQGTGA. CDR3 protein: CASSLTGRPSGSNEQFF. DNA of the CDR3: TGTGCCAGCAGCTTAACAGGACGGCCTAGCGGGAGTAATGAGCAGTTCTTC.

The genes are TRBV2 and TRBJ2-7; TRBD2 aligns across 11 bases. In germline, CDR1 is SNHLY, CDR2 FYNNEI. V dropped 9 bases and J dropped 1; count of bases not matched to a gene: 2. This CDR3 has 13 residues. DNA for the CDR3: TGTGCCAGTAGACTAGCGGGATCCTACGAGCAGTACTTC. It translates to CASRLAGSYEQYF.